The clone carrying this T cell receptor beta chain has a count of ten or more. What it binds is unknown. At one end, the junction sequence differs from germline, possibly due to a read error. Per the germline V gene, CDR1 is MNHNS and CDR2 is SASEGT. The CDR3 is 13 amino acids. As the template, RNA transcripts were used to amplify TCR beta CDR3 regions. The workflow started with a first-round RT-PCR run with HTBI primers and then moved on to a second-round multiplex PCR. TCRdb re-called the multiplex PCR reads through MiXCR, storing one row per CDR3 protein. The sample contains approximately 330,000 distinct CDR3 sequences, roughly 17% of which appear only once. This record comes from a study of Graves' ophthalmopathy and Graves' hyperthyroidism. In this cohort, patients with other autoimmune diseases, uncontrolled infections, pregnancy or lactation were excluded. Findings of the study overall: Blood samples also showed most expanded thyroid clonotypes exceeding 0.001 frequency.

This TCR derives from an adult man with Graves' ophthalmopathy. The V gene is TRBV6-1, the J gene TRBJ2-7; D unresolved. The sample was peripheral blood. The CDR3 DNA is TGTGCCAGCAGTGAAGGAAGACGAGACACACCTTCCTTC. Amino acids: CASSEGRRDTPSF.